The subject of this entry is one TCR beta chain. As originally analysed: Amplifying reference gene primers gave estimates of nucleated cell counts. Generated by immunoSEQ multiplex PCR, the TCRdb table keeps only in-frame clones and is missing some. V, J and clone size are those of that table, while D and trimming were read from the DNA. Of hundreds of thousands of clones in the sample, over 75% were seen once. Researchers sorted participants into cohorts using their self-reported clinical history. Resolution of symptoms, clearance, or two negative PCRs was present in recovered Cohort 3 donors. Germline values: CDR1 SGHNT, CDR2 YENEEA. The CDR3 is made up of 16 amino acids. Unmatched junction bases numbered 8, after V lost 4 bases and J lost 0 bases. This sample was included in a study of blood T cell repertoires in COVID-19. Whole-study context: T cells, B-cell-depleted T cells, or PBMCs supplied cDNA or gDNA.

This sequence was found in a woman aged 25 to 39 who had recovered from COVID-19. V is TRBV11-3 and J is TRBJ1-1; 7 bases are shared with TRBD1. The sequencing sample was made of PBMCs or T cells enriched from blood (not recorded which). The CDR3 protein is CASSSPRGLMNTEAFF. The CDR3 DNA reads TGTGCCAGCAGCTCCCCGAGGGGGCTCATGAACACTGAAGCTTTCTTT.